The source of this T cell receptor (beta chain) is a study of blood T cell repertoires in COVID-19 (TCRdb year 2020). In terms of the full investigation: Samples covering the acute and convalescent phases of COVID-19 were provided by collaborators in the United States, Italy and Spain. The prospective study material was composed of cDNA or gDNA derived from T cells, B-cell-depleted T cells, or PBMCs. The dataset comprised deeply sampled blood TCRbeta repertoires from subjects exposed to, actively infected with, or recovered from COVID-19. The repertoires were made available in a free public database intended to serve as a resource for research on the immune response to SARS-CoV-2. The samples were drawn from two sources: the first 160 participants of the ongoing ImmuneRACE study, and about 1,300 subjects contributed by 6 global collaborators. The sample metadata nearly always contained a de-identified subject ID, COVID-19 status, age in years and sex. HLA class I and class II types, where available, came from metadata supplied by the sample provider rather than from assay-based typing. What the work shows at the level of the full study, not this receptor alone: Clinical and demographic metadata were provided uncurated, with the amount varying by source and participant.

Measured from the cysteine to the phenylalanine, the CDR3 is 13 residues long. The kept DNA is CDR3 alone, 39 bases in frame from the first base. V is pared back by 4 bases and J by 1 base, with 9 bases lying between the germline termini. According to the germline V gene, CDR1 reads SGHRS and CDR2 reads YFSETQ. In the case of this clone: What antigen it recognizes has not been identified. No base quality values were provided; no much bigger clone lies one nucleotide off.

TCRbeta CDR3 regions were amplified from genomic DNA by means of the immunoSEQ Assay, a bias-controlled multiplex PCR. On the study's bioinformatics: Within the assay, amplification of reference gene primers was used to estimate how many nucleated cells each sample contained. Sequence reads were collapsed and filtered to measure the absolute abundance of every unique TCRbeta CDR3 rearrangement. For each sample, productive Simpson clonality was calculated as the square root of Simpson's diversity index over productive rearrangements. The clones in this table, taken by TCRdb from immuneACCESS, are in-frame only. Not every clone is retained; where verified, under half of the shortfall comes from an unresolved V gene, and the cause of the rest is unknown. V and J calls and clone size follow that table, whereas D and trimming were derived from the DNA. Present in this sample are roughly 140,000 clones, 80% of which were seen just once. Clones ranked in the top ten supply approximately 0.5% of the sample.

Each collaborating institution followed its own protocols to collect whole blood in K2EDTA tubes. Collaborator samples were shipped for TCRbeta analysis as frozen whole blood, isolated PBMCs, or DNA extracted from either sample type. The receptor was derived from a man in his fifties or sixties with acute or convalescent COVID-19. This chain is built from TRBV5-1 and TRBJ2-7; TRBD2 is a possible D gene, resting on 7 matching bases. Sequenced: peripheral blood. This receptor carries the CDR3 CASSRGASYEQYF. The DNA sequence follows: TGCGCCAGCAGCCGGGGGGCGTCCTACGAGCAGTACTTC.